This T cell receptor beta chain was identified during a study of T cell responses to AZD1222 COVID-19 vaccine. Clones were read by immunoSEQ multiplex PCR, and TCRdb kept only the in-frame ones, dropping some. The repertoire holds 140,000 to 150,000 clones, with about nine tenths as singletons. Trimming shortened V by 5 bases and J by 10 bases, and 12 bases separated the two germline ends. Germline CDR1 is SGHNT and CDR2 is YENEEA. CDR3 length equals 12 residues. The sample in question was peripheral blood, obtained 28 days after the second AZD1222 dose. The rearrangement uses TRBV11-3 and TRBJ2-1; D perhaps matches TRBD2 (6 bases). This sequence was found in an adult who received the AZD1222 COVID-19 vaccine. This CDR3 reads CASSTRLGEQFF. In DNA, the CDR3 is TGTGCCAGCAGCACCCGACTAGGCGAGCAGTTCTTC.